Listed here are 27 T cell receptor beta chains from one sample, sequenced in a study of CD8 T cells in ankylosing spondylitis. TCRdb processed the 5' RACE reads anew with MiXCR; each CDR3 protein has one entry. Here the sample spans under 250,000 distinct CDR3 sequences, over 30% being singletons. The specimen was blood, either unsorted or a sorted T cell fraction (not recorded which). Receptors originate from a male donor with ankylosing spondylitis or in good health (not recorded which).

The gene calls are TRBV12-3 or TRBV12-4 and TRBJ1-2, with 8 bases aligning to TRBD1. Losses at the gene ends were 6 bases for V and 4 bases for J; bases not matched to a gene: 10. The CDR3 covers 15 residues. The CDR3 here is CASRVTGAGGYGYTF. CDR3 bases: TGTGCCAGCAGGGTGACAGGGGCGGGCGGCTATGGCTACACCTTC.

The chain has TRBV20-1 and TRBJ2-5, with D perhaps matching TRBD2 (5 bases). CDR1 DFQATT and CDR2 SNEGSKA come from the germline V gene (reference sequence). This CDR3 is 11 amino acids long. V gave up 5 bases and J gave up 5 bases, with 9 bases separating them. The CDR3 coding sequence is TGCAGTGCTCTCGGGGAGGAGACCCAGTACTTC. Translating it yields CSALGEETQYF.

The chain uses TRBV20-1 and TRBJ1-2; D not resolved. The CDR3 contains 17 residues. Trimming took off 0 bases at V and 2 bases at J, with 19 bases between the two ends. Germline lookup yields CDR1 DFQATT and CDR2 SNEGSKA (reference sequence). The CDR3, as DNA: TGCAGTGCTAGAGACGACGCAGCGGCAGGAGAAAACTATGGCTACACCTTC. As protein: CSARDDAAAGENYGYTF.

CDR3 sequence: CASSQGPTGNTIYF. CDR3 in DNA: TGTGCCAGCAGTCAGGGACCGACTGGAAACACCATATATTTT. The chain joins TRBV28 to TRBJ1-3; tentative D call: TRBD1 (5 bases). CDR1 is MDHEN and CDR2 is SYDVKM in the germline V gene. This CDR3 is 14 amino acids long. V dropped 5 bases and J dropped 2 bases, with 10 bases sitting between them. Drawing the rest from reference TRBV28 and TRBJ1-3, the complete variable domain is DVKVTQSSRYLVKRTGEKVFLECVQDMDHENMFWYRQDPGLGLRLIYFSYDVKMKEKGDIPEGYSVSREKKERFSLILESASTNQTSMYLCASSQGPTGNTIYFGEGSWLTVV.

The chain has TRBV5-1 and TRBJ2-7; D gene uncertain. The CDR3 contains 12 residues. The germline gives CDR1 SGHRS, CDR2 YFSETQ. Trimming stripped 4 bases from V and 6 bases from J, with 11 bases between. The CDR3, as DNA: TGCGCCAGCAGCGTCCTTGGGGTCGAGCAGTACTTC. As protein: CASSVLGVEQYF.

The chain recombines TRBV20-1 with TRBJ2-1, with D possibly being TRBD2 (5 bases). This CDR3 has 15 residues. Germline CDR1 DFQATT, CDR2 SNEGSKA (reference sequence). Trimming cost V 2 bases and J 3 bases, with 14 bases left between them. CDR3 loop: CSARSTGKSYNEQFF. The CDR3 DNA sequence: TGCAGTGCTAGATCCACCGGGAAGAGCTACAATGAGCAGTTCTTC.

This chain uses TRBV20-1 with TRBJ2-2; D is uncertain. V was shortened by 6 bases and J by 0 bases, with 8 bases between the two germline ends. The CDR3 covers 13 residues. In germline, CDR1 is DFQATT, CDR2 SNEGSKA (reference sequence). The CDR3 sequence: CSAPDPNTGELFF. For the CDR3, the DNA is TGCAGTGCGCCGGACCCGAACACCGGGGAGCTGTTTTTT.

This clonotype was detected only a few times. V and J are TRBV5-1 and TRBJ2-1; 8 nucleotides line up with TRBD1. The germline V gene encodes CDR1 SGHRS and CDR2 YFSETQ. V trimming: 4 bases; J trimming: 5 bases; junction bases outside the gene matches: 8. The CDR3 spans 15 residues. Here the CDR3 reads CASSPGTGGNNEQFF. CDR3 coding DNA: TGCGCCAGCAGCCCGGGGACAGGAGGGAACAATGAGCAGTTCTTC.

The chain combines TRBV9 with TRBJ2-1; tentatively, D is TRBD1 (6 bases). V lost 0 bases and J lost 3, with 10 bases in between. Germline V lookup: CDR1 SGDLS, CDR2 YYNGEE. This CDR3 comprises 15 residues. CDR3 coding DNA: TGTGCCAGCAGCGTAGGAGGGGACATCTACAATGAGCAGTTCTTC. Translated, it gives CASSVGGDIYNEQFF.

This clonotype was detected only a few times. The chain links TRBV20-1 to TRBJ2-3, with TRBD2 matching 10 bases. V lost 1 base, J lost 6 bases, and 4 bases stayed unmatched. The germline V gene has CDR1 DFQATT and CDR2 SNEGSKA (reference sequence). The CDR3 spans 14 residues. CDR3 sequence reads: CSARGVLAGDTQYF. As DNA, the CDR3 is TGCAGTGCTAGAGGCGTACTAGCGGGGGATACGCAGTATTTT.

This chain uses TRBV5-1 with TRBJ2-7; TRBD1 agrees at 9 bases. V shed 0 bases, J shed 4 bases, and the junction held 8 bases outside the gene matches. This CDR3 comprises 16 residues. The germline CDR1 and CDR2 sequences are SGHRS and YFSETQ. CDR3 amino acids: CASSLGATGGFYEQYF. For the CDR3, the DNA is TGCGCCAGCAGCTTGGGTGCGACAGGGGGTTTTTACGAGCAGTACTTC. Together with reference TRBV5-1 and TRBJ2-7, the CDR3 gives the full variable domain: KAGVTQTPRYLIKTRGQQVTLSCSPISGHRSVSWYQQTPGQGLQFLFEYFSETQRNKGNFPGRFSGRQFSNSRSEMNVSTLELGDSALYLCASSLGATGGFYEQYFGPGTRLTVT.

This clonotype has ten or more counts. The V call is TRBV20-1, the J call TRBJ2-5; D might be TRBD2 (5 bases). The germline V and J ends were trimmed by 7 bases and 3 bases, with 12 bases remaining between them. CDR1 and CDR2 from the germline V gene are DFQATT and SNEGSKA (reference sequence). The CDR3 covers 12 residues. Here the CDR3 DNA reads TGCAGTGGGGGAGAAGGCAAAGAGACCCAGTACTTC. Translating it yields CSGGEGKETQYF.

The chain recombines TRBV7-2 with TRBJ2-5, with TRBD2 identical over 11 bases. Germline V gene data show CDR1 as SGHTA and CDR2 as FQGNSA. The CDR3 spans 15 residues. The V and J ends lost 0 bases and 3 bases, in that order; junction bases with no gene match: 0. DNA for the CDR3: TGTGCCAGCAGCTTAGCGGGACTAGCGGAAGAGACCCAGTACTTC. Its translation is CASSLAGLAEETQYF.

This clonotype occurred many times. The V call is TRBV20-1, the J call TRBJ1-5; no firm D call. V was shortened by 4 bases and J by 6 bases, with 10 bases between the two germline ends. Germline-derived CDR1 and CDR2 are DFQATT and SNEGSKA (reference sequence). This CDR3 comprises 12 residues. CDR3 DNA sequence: TGCAGTGCTACTAGGCGTGGTCAGCCCCAGCATTTT. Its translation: CSATRRGQPQHF.

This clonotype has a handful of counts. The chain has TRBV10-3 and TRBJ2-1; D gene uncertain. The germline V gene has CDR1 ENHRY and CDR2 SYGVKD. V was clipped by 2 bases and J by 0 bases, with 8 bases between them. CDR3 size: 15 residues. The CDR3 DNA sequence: TGTGCCATCAGTGAGCAAAAGAACTCCTACAATGAGCAGTTCTTC. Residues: CAISEQKNSYNEQFF.

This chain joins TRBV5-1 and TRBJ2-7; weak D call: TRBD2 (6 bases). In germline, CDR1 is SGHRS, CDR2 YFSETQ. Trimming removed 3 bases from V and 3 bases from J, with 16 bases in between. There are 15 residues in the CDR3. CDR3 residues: CASSSPAGGNYEQYF. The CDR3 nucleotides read TGCGCCAGCAGCTCTCCCGCCGGGGGAAACTACGAGCAGTACTTC. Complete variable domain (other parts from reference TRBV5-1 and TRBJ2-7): KAGVTQTPRYLIKTRGQQVTLSCSPISGHRSVSWYQQTPGQGLQFLFEYFSETQRNKGNFPGRFSGRQFSNSRSEMNVSTLELGDSALYLCASSSPAGGNYEQYFGPGTRLTVT.

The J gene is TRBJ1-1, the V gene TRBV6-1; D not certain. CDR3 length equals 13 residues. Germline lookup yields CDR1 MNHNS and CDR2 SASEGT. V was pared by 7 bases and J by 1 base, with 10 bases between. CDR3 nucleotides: TGTGCCAGCACCTATGCCCCGAACACTGAAGCTTTCTTT. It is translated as CASTYAPNTEAFF.

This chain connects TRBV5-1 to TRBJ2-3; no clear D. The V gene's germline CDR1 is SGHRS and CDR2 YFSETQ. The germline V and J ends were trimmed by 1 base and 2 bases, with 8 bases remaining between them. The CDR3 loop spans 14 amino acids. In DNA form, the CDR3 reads TGCGCCAGCAGCTTGAATGTTCCCACAGATACGCAGTATTTT. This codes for CASSLNVPTDTQYF.

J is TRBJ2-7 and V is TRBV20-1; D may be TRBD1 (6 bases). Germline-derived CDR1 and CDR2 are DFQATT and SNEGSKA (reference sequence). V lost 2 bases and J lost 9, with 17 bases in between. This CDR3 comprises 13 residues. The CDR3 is CSARRGIQGGQYF. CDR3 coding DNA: TGCAGTGCTAGAAGAGGAATACAGGGTGGGCAGTACTTC.

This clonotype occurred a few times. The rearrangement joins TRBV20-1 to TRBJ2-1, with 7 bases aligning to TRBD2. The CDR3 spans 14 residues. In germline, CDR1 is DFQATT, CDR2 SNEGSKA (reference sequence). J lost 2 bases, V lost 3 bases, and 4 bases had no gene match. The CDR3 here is CSASKAGAYNEQFF. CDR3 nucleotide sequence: TGCAGTGCTAGCAAGGCGGGGGCCTACAATGAGCAGTTCTTC.

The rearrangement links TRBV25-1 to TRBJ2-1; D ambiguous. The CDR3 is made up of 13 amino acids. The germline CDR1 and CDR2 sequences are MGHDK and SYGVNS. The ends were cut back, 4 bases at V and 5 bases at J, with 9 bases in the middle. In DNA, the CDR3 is TGTGCCAGCAGTGTGGGCAGCAACAATGAGCAGTTCTTC. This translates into CASSVGSNNEQFF.

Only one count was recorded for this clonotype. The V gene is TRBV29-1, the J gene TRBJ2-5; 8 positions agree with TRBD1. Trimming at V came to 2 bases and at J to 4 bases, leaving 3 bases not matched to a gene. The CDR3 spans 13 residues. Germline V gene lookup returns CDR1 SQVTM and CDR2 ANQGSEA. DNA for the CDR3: TGCAGCGTTGAACGGACAGGGCCAGAGACCCAGTACTTC. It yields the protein CSVERTGPETQYF.

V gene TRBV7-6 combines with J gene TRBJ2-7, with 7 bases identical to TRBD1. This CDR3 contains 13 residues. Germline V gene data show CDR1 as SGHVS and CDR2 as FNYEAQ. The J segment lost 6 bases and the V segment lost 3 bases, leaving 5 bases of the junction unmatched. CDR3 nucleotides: TGTGCCAGCAGCTTTGACAGGGAGACCGAGCAGTACTTC. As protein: CASSFDRETEQYF.

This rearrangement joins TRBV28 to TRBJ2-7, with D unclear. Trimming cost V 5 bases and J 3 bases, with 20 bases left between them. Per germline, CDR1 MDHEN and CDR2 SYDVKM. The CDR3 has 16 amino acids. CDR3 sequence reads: CASSPLTVSFLYEQYF. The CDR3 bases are TGTGCCAGCAGTCCTCTCACGGTCTCGTTTCTCTACGAGCAGTACTTC.

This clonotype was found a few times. The CDR3 region is CASRRFADGYGYTF. The CDR3 DNA reads TGTGCCAGCCGTCGCTTTGCTGACGGATATGGCTACACCTTC. The rearrangement links TRBV12-3 or TRBV12-4 to TRBJ1-2; D gene ambiguous. CDR3 length: 14 amino acids. V was pared by 8 bases and J by 5 bases, with 18 bases between.

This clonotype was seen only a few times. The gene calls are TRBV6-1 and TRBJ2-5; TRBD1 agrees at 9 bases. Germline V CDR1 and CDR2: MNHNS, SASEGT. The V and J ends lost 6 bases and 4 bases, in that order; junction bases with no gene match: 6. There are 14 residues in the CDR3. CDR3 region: CASRDRGPPETQYF. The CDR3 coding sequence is TGTGCCAGCAGGGACAGGGGCCCGCCAGAGACCCAGTACTTC.

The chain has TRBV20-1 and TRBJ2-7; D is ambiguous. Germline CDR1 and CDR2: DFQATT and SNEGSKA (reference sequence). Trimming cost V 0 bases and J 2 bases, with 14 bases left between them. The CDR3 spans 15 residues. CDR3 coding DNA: TGCAGTGCTAGAGAACAAACCCTACTCCCCTACGAGCAGTACTTC. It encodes CSAREQTLLPYEQYF.